Below are 17 T cell receptor beta chains sequenced from a single sample in a study of CD8+ T cells in alopecia areata. Once RNA had been extracted, it was reverse transcribed into cDNA to act as the sequencing template. Sequencing was performed with immunoSEQ multiplex PCR; in TCRdb, only in-frame clones are kept and a portion is missing. Of tens of thousands of clones listed, roughly 51% are singletons. Sequencing input: NKG2D-high CD8+ T cells sorted from blood. These receptor sequences come from a human donor with alopecia areata.

The chain carries TRBV27 and TRBJ2-7; TRBD2 agrees at 14 bases. J was trimmed by 7 bases and V by 6 bases; bases with no gene match: 8. The CDR3 contains 15 residues. Germline V gene lookup returns CDR1 MNHEY and CDR2 SMNVEV (reference sequence). The CDR3 spells CASSLGLAGVGEQYF. The CDR3 DNA is TGTGCCAGCAGCCTGGGACTAGCGGGAGTTGGGGAGCAGTACTTC.

The CDR3 sequence: CASSLWSATGELFF. CDR3 bases: TGTGCCAGCAGTTTATGGTCTGCTACCGGGGAGCTGTTTTTT. The genes are TRBV27 and TRBJ2-2; D gene ambiguous. This CDR3 comprises 14 residues. With 1 base removed from V and 5 bases from J, the gap between germline ends came to 8 bases. Germline CDR1 MNHEY, CDR2 SMNVEV (reference sequence).

The rearrangement uses TRBV5-4 and TRBJ1-1; no firm D call. V was trimmed by 1 base and J by 4 bases, leaving 11 bases between them. CDR1 SGHNT and CDR2 YYREEE come from the germline V gene (reference sequence). The CDR3 has 14 amino acids. The DNA of the CDR3 is TGTGCCAGCAGCTTGTCTCAGTCGAGCACTGAAGCTTTCTTT. This encodes CASSLSQSSTEAFF.

This clone is a singleton in its sample. The chain is built from TRBV14 and TRBJ2-7, with 7 positions matching TRBD2. The CDR3 is made up of 15 amino acids. CDR1 is SGHDN and CDR2 is FVKESK in the germline V gene. The junction had 6 bases not matched to a gene; V was cut back by 2 bases and J by 2 bases. The CDR3 region has the DNA TGTGCCAGCAGCCAATCCGGGACTACTACCTACGAGCAGTACTTC. It codes for CASSQSGTTTYEQYF. Full variable domain (rest looked up from reference TRBV14 and TRBJ2-7): EAGVTQFPSHSVIEKGQTVTLRCDPISGHDNLYWYRRVMGKEIKFLLHFVKESKQDESGMPNNRFLAERTGGTYSTLKVQPAELEDSGVYFCASSQSGTTTYEQYFGPGTRLTVT.

This chain links TRBV28 with TRBJ2-1, with D possibly called TRBD1 or TRBD2 (5 bases each). Trimming left V 6 bases short and J 6 bases short, with 18 bases between. The CDR3 has 15 residues. CDR1 is MDHEN and CDR2 is SYDVKM in the germline V gene. CDR3 bases: TGTGCCAGCAGCCTGGGGGTAGCGATGCTCAATGAGCAGTTCTTC. It codes for CASSLGVAMLNEQFF.

This chain connects TRBV29-1 to TRBJ2-1, with 14 positions matching TRBD2. With 1 base clipped from V and 8 bases from J, the junction kept 4 bases outside the gene matches. Germline V CDR1 and CDR2: SQVTM, ANQGSEA. The CDR3 length is 15 residues. CDR3 sequence: CSVEGGTSGSDEQFF. For the CDR3, the DNA is TGCAGCGTTGAAGGGGGGACTAGCGGGAGCGATGAGCAGTTCTTC.

The chain recombines TRBV15 with TRBJ2-2; D tentatively fits TRBD1 or TRBD2 (5 bases each). The germline V gene has CDR1 LNHNV and CDR2 YYDKDF (reference sequence). V was pared by 6 bases and J by 1 base, with 12 bases between. The CDR3 sequence is 15 residues long. CDR3: CATRTGTENTGELFF. CDR3 sequence (DNA): TGTGCCACCAGAACCGGGACGGAGAACACCGGGGAGCTGTTTTTT.

This clone has more than one count but fewer than ten. The V and J genes are TRBV6-6 and TRBJ2-5; possibly TRBD1 for D (8 bases). V lost 4 bases and J 5 bases, leaving 14 bases between the germline ends. CDR3 length: 14 amino acids. Germline values: CDR1 MNHNY, CDR2 SVGAGI (reference sequence). CDR3 coding DNA: TGTGCCAGCAGTTTGGACAGGGAGGGGGAGACCCAGTACTTC. Translation: CASSLDREGETQYF.

This chain links TRBV27 with TRBJ2-1; 12 nucleotides align to TRBD2. From germline, CDR1 is MNHEY and CDR2 SMNVEV (reference sequence). The CDR3 totals 12 residues. Losses at the gene ends were 6 bases for V and 10 bases for J; bases not matched to a gene: 1. The CDR3 protein is CASRLAGGEQFF. The CDR3 DNA sequence: TGTGCCAGCAGGCTAGCGGGGGGGGAGCAGTTCTTC.

The count of this clone is one. This CDR3 reads CASSVGGLRPEQYF. The CDR3 DNA is TGTGCCAGCAGCGTAGGGGGACTACGGCCCGAGCAGTACTTC. This chain joins TRBV9 and TRBJ2-7, with TRBD2 matching over 7 bases. J was trimmed by 6 bases and V by 0 bases; bases with no gene match: 6. Germline loops: CDR1 SGDLS, CDR2 YYNGEE. The CDR3 covers 14 residues. Full variable domain (rest looked up from reference TRBV9 and TRBJ2-7): DSGVTQTPKHLITATGQRVTLRCSPRSGDLSVYWYQQSLDQGLQFLIQYYNGEERAKGNILERFSAQQFPDLHSELNLSSLELGDSALYFCASSVGGLRPEQYFGPGTRLTVT.

The chain uses TRBV27 and TRBJ2-1, with 12 bases aligning to TRBD2. With V trimmed by 5 bases and J by 10 bases, 6 bases remained unmatched. CDR3 length: 14 amino acids. Per germline, CDR1 MNHEY and CDR2 SMNVEV (reference sequence). CDR3 bases: TGTGCCAGCAGTCAGACTAGCGGGAGTGCGGAGCAGTTCTTC. As protein: CASSQTSGSAEQFF.

The V and J genes are TRBV11-3 and TRBJ2-5; D is undetermined. Trimming took off 3 bases at V and 1 base at J, with 12 bases between the two ends. Germline-derived CDR1 and CDR2 are SGHNT and YENEEA. The CDR3 is 15 amino acids. Written as DNA, the CDR3 is TGTGCCAGCAGCTTCGGACGGTCCATCCAAGAGACCCAGTACTTC. Translation: CASSFGRSIQETQYF.

This clone has just one count. This chain links TRBV30 with TRBJ2-7; D unresolved. V was trimmed by 2 bases and J by 3 bases, leaving 11 bases between them. Germline CDR1 is GTSNPN and CDR2 is SVGIG (reference sequence). The CDR3 sequence is 13 residues long. Written as DNA, the CDR3 is TGTGCCTGGAGTTTAAGCGCCCACTACGAGCAGTACTTC. Protein sequence: CAWSLSAHYEQYF.

The chain recombines TRBV27 with TRBJ2-1, with D hard to call. From germline, CDR1 is MNHEY and CDR2 SMNVEV (reference sequence). This CDR3 spans 11 amino acids. Trimming shortened V by 6 bases and J by 5 bases, and 5 bases separated the two germline ends. CDR3 nucleotides: TGTGCCAGCAGGACGAACAATGAGCAGTTCTTC. It codes for CASRTNNEQFF.

The count of this clone is one. CDR3 sequence: CASRNSKETQYF. CDR3 DNA: TGCGCCAGCAGAAACAGCAAAGAGACCCAGTACTTC. V is TRBV5-1 and J is TRBJ2-5; D is undetermined. Looked up from germline, CDR1 is SGHRS and CDR2 is YFSETQ. The CDR3 spans 12 residues. V was trimmed by 5 bases and J by 3 bases, leaving 8 bases between them.

V is TRBV15 and J is TRBJ2-7; D remains unclear. The CDR3 is 12 residues long. CDR1 LNHNV and CDR2 YYDKDF come from the germline V gene (reference sequence). The V end lost 0 bases, the J end lost 5 bases, and 5 bases lay between the germline ends. This CDR3 is CATSRDVNEQYF. The CDR3 DNA reads as TGTGCCACCAGCAGAGATGTCAACGAGCAGTACTTC.

The chain has TRBV29-1 and TRBJ2-7, with TRBD2 matching over 8 bases. The CDR3 contains 15 residues. Germline trimming cut 1 base from V and 3 bases from J; bases unmatched to any gene: 8. Germline values: CDR1 SQVTM, CDR2 ANQGSEA. In DNA, the CDR3 is TGCAGCGTTGAAGTAGCGGGGTTGGGAGTCTACGAGCAGTACTTC. Amino acid sequence: CSVEVAGLGVYEQYF.